This T cell receptor beta chain was identified in a study of T cells in Graves' hyperthyroidism and ophthalmopathy. There are many counts of this clonotype. Its antigen is undetermined. Diagnostic decisions used clinical symptoms, serum thyroxine and TRAb, thyroid ultrasound and orbital computed tomography. Germline V gene data show CDR1 as MDHEN and CDR2 as SYDVKM. Trimming took 4 bases from V and 10 from J; bases not matched to a gene: 7. The CDR3 runs 13 residues. Study-wide results and caveats: Appearing also in blood were most of the thyroid clonotypes expanded above 0.001. A model built on 13 V-J features separated ophthalmopathy from stable hyperthyroidism.

Amplified TCR beta CDR3 regions came from RNA transcripts. The primer set for the first-round RT-PCR of the TCR CDR3 was HTBI. TCRdb called the multiplex PCR reads again in MiXCR, with one record for every CDR3 protein. The repertoire holds about 690,000 distinct CDR3 sequences, 17% seen once, with roughly a sixth in the top ten. The rearrangement joins TRBV28 to TRBJ2-1; TRBD1 aligns across 7 bases. The sequence came from a man in his fifties or sixties with Graves' hyperthyroidism. Sample: blood. CDR3: CASSWDRAREQFF. The DNA of the CDR3 is TGTGCCAGCAGTTGGGACAGAGCTAGGGAGCAGTTCTTC.